The entry below gives a single T cell receptor (beta chain) sequence along with its context. TCRdb reprocessed the 5' RACE reads; each CDR3 protein has one entry and no DNA is given. There are roughly 450,000 distinct CDR3 sequences in the sample, with about 1.5% held by the top ten. The data stem from a study of T cells expressing NK-cell markers. Looked up from germline, CDR1 is DFQATT and CDR2 is SNEGSKA (reference sequence). This CDR3 has 12 residues. The source material was blood T cells: a sorted CD56 or NKG2C T cell subset, CD4+ or CD8+ T cells, or bulk PBMC T cells (not recorded which). The origin of this receptor is a woman in her forties or fifties in good health. V gene TRBV20-1 combines with J gene TRBJ2-1; the D gene TCRdb calls, TRBD1, cannot be checked with no DNA. The CDR3 reads CSASLRGENHFF.